These 5 T cell receptor beta chains came from one sample sequenced in a study of cytomegalovirus exposure and HLA in healthy donors. Primers included in the PCR were 60 Vbeta and 13 Jbeta primers. The protocol was immunoSEQ multiplex PCR, while the TCRdb copy is restricted to in-frame clones and leaves out a portion. The sample yields 130,000 to 150,000 clones, approximately 80% seen once. The source material was PBMCs. The receptors derive from a female donor in good health and CMV-seronegative.

This chain joins TRBV11-2 and TRBJ2-3; possible D gene TRBD1, 6 bases. This CDR3 comprises 17 residues. The germline V and J ends were trimmed by 1 base and 0 bases, with 14 bases remaining between them. Germline CDR1 reads SGHAT; CDR2 reads FQNNGV. The CDR3 bases are TGTGCCAGCAGCTTAGTAGGTGGGACACTCAGCACAGATACGCAGTATTTT. This encodes CASSLVGGTLSTDTQYF.

This clone has just a few counts. The chain employs TRBV27 and TRBJ2-2; D may be TRBD2 (6 bases). Trimming took off 4 bases at V and 3 bases at J, with 21 bases between the two ends. The CDR3 totals 18 residues. The germline V gene has CDR1 MNHEY and CDR2 SMNVEV (reference sequence). CDR3 region: CASSSLDLSRGDTGELFF. CDR3 bases: TGTGCCAGCAGTTCCCTAGACCTTTCCCGCGGGGACACCGGGGAGCTGTTTTTT.

This chain uses TRBV14 with TRBJ2-1; 10 nucleotides match TRBD2. This CDR3 is 16 amino acids long. J gave up 6 bases and V 0 bases, and 5 bases lay outside the gene matches. The germline CDR1 and CDR2 sequences are SGHDN and FVKESK. CDR3 in DNA: TGTGCCAGCAGCCAAGACCTAGCGGGAGTTGGCAATGAGCAGTTCTTC. Translation gives CASSQDLAGVGNEQFF.

The CDR3 nucleotides are TGCGCCAGCAGCTGGAGGAGCGGGGAAGACAATGAGCAGTTCTTC. Translated, it gives CASSWRSGEDNEQFF. The chain uses TRBV5-1 and TRBJ2-1; TRBD2 agrees at 7 bases. V was clipped by 3 bases and J by 5 bases; unmatched bases: 8. The CDR3 runs to 15 residues. Germline V gene sequence: CDR1 SGHRS, CDR2 YFSETQ.

In regard to this clone: The junction and the germline gene differ at one end; a read error may be behind it. The gene calls are TRBV7-7 and TRBJ1-4; 7 bases map to TRBD1. Per germline, CDR1 SSHAT and CDR2 FNYEAQ (reference sequence). This CDR3 is built from 17 residues. The CDR3 DNA follows: TGTGCTAGCAGCCTTATCAGGGGGAGAGCAACTAATGAAAAACTGTTTTTT. Translated, it gives CASSLIRGRATNEKLFF.